What follows is one T cell receptor beta chain and its context. The CDR3 length is 17 residues. Germline lookup yields CDR1 ENHRY and CDR2 SYGVKD. The V and J ends lost 3 bases and 4 bases, in that order; junction bases with no gene match: 12. These data belong to a study of blood T cell repertoires in COVID-19. Assay used: immunoSEQ multiplex PCR; TCRdb lists only in-frame clones, some missing. The repertoire holds roughly 200,000 clones, with 87% as singletons. Sequenced input: peripheral blood. The clonotype was recovered from a man in his 60s with active or convalescent COVID-19. This chain links TRBV10-3 with TRBJ2-3, with 8 bases aligning to TRBD2. CDR3 region: CAISEQAGEFISDTQYF. In DNA form, the CDR3 reads TGTGCCATCAGTGAACAAGCGGGGGAATTTATATCAGATACGCAGTATTTT.